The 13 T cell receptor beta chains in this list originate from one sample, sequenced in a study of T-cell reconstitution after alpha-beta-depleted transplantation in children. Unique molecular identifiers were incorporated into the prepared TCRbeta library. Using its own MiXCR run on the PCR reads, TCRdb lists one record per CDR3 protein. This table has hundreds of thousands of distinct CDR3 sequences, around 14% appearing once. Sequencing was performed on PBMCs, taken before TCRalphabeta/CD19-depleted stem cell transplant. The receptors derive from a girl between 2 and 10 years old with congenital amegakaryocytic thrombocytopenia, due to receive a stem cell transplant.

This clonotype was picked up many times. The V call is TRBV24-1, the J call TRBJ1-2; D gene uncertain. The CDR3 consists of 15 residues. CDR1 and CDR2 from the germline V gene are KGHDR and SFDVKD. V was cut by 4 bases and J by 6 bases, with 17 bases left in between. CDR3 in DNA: TGTGCCACCAGTGAGTTCTTTTCGAGTTTTAATGGCTACACCTTC. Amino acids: CATSEFFSSFNGYTF.

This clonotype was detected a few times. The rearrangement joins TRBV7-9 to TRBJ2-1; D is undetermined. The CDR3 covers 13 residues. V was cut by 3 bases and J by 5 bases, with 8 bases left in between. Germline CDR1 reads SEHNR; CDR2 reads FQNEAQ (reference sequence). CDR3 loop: CASSFSDNNEQFF. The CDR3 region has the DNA TGTGCCAGCAGCTTCTCCGACAACAATGAGCAGTTCTTC.

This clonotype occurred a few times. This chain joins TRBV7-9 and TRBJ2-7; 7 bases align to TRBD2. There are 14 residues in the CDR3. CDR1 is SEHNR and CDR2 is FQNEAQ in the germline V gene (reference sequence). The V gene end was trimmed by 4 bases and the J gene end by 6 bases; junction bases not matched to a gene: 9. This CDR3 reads CASSSTRGGFEQYF. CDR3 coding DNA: TGTGCCAGCAGCTCGACACGCGGGGGTTTCGAGCAGTACTTC. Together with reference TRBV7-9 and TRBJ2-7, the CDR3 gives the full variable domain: DTGVSQNPRHKITKRGQNVTFRCDPISEHNRLYWYRQTLGQGPEFLTYFQNEAQLEKSRLLSDRFSAERPKGSFSTLEIQRTEQGDSAMYLCASSSTRGGFEQYFGPGTRLTVT.

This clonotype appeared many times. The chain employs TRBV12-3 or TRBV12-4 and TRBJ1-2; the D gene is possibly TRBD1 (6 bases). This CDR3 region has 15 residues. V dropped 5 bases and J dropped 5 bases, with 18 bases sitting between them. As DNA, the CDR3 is TGTGCCAGCAGTCCCCTCAACGGACAGCCTTATGGCTACACCTTC. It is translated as CASSPLNGQPYGYTF.

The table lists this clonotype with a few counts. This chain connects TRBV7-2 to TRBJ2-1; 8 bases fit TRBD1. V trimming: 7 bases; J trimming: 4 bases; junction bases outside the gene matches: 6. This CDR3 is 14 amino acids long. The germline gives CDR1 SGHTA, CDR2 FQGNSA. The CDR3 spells CASIEDRAYNEQFF. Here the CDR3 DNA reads TGTGCCAGCATCGAGGACAGGGCATACAATGAGCAGTTCTTC. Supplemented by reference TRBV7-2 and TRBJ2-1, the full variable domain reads GAGVSQSPSNKVTEKGKDVELRCDPISGHTALYWYRQSLGQGLEFLIYFQGNSAPDKSGLPSDRFSAERTGGSVSTLTIQRTQQEDSAVYLCASIEDRAYNEQFFGPGTRLTVL.

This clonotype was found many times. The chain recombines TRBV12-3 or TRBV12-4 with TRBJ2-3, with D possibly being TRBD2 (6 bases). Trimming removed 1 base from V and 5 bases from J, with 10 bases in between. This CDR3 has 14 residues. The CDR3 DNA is TGTGCCAGCAGTTTAGGTTCCGGGAGAGATACGCAGTATTTT. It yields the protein CASSLGSGRDTQYF.

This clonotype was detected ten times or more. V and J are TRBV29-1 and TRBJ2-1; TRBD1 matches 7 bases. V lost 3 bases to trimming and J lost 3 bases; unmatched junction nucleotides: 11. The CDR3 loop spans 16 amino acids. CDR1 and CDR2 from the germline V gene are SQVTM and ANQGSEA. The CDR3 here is CSVEGSYRGVYNEQFF. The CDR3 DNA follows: TGCAGCGTTGAGGGGTCCTACAGGGGAGTCTACAATGAGCAGTTCTTC.

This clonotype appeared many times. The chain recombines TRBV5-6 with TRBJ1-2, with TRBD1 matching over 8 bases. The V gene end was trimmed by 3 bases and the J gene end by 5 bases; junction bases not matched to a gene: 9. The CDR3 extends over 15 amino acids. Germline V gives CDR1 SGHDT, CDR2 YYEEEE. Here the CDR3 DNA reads TGTGCCAGCAGCTCAGGACAGGGTTTGGCTTATGGCTACACCTTC. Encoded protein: CASSSGQGLAYGYTF.

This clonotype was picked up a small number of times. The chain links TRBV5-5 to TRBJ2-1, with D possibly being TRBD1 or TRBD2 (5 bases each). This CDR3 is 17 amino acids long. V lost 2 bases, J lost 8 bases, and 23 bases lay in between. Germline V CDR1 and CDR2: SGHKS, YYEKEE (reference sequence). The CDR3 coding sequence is TGTGCCAGCAGCTTCTCGACTCGGAGAGGGACCTCCGATGAGCAGTTCTTC. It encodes CASSFSTRRGTSDEQFF.

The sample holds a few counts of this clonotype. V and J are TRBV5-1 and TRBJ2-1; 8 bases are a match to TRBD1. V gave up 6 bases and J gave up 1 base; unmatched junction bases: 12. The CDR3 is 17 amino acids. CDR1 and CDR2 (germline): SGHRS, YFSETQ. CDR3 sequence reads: CASMGVERDRSYNEQFF. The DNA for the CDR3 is TGCGCCAGCATGGGGGTAGAACGGGACAGGTCCTACAATGAGCAGTTCTTC.

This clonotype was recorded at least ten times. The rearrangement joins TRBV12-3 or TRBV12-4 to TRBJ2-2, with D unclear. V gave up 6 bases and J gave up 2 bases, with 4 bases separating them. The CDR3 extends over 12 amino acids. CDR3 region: CASRPNTGELFF. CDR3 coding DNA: TGTGCCAGCAGGCCAAACACCGGGGAGCTGTTTTTT.

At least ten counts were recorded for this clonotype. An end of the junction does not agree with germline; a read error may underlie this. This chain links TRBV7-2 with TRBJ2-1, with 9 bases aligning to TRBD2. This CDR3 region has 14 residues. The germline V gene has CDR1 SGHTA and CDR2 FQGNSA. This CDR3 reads CASSLGLANNEQFF. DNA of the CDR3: TGTGCCAGCAGTTTAGGACTAGCGAACAATGAGCAGTTCTTC. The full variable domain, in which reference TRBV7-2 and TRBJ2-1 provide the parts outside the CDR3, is GAGVSQSPSNKVTEKGKDVELRCDPISGHTALYWYRQSLGQGLEFLIYFQGNSAPDKSGLPSDRFSAERTGGSVSTLTIQRTQQEDSAVYLCASSLGLANNEQFFGPGTRLTVL.

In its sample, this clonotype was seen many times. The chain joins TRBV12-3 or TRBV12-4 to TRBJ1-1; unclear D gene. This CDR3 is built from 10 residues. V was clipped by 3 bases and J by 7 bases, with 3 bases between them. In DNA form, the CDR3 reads TGTGCCAGCAGTTTGAGTGAAGCTTTCTTT. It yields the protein CASSLSEAFF.